The present T cell receptor beta chain was sequenced within a study of response to subunit inactivated influenza vaccine. Study-wide results and limits: Researchers suggested that each seasonal influenza vaccination recruits few new T cells.

MiXCR, applied by TCRdb to the RT-PCR reads, yields one record per CDR3 protein. The sample includes roughly 700,000 distinct CDR3 sequences, about 15% of them seen just once. This CDR3 spans 14 amino acids. Germline V lookup: CDR1 LGHDT, CDR2 YNNKEL (reference sequence). The ends were cut back, 1 base at V and 5 bases at J, with 9 bases in the middle. Points on this clonotype: Its antigen is unidentified.

The source of this sequence is a man aged 50-59 years who received an inactivated influenza vaccine. The sequences come from PBMCs from blood, collected around 15 days before vaccination. The V gene is TRBV3-1, the J gene TRBJ2-1, with no clear D. The CDR3: CASSQVWPHNEQFF. The CDR3 DNA follows: TGTGCCAGCAGCCAAGTCTGGCCACACAATGAGCAGTTCTTC.